The 11 T cell receptor beta chains below come from one sample, sequenced in a study of blood T cell repertoires in COVID-19. Only in-frame clones appear in the TCRdb table, and some are missing; sequencing was by immunoSEQ multiplex PCR. This table holds about 240,000 clones, 80% to 90% found once. The sample taken for sequencing was peripheral blood. The origin of the receptors is a man aged 60 to 69 with acute or convalescent COVID-19.

This clone was counted a few times. The chain joins TRBV5-1 to TRBJ1-5; maybe TRBD1 (6 bases). This CDR3 is 13 amino acids long. Germline values: CDR1 SGHRS, CDR2 YFSETQ. Trimming took off 7 bases at V and 7 bases at J, with 15 bases between the two ends. The CDR3 sequence: CASLRGGHQPQHF. The CDR3 DNA sequence: TGCGCCAGCCTACGGGGGGGACACCAGCCCCAGCATTTT.

This clone appeared a single time. The genes are TRBV3-1 (or the pseudogene TRBV3-2) and TRBJ1-5; D unresolved. Germline values: CDR1 LGHDT, CDR2 YNNKEL (reference sequence). The CDR3 sequence is 13 residues long. Between the trimmed V and J ends, which lost 3 bases and 5 bases, there was a span of 8 bases. CDR3 DNA: TGTGCCAGCAGCCAGGGAGGATATCAGCCCCAGCATTTT. Its protein product is CASSQGGYQPQHF.

The chain uses TRBV28 and TRBJ1-2, with TRBD1 matching over 7 bases. This CDR3 contains 14 residues. Germline values: CDR1 MDHEN, CDR2 SYDVKM. V shed 6 bases, J shed 1 base, and the junction held 5 bases outside the gene matches. This chain's CDR3 is CASSTDRSNYGYTF. CDR3 coding DNA: TGTGCCAGCAGCACGGACAGGAGTAACTATGGCTACACCTTC.

Only a few counts were recorded for this clone. This chain connects TRBV3-1 (or the pseudogene TRBV3-2) to TRBJ1-4; D gene uncertain. V gave up 3 bases and J gave up 8 bases, with 7 bases separating them. The germline V gene encodes CDR1 LGHDT and CDR2 YNNKEL (reference sequence). The CDR3 is 12 residues long. The CDR3 DNA reads as TGTGCCAGCAGCCAGGGCCAGGAAAAACTGTTTTTT. Translated, it gives CASSQGQEKLFF.

The chain joins TRBV6-6 to TRBJ2-7; 7 nucleotides align to TRBD1. Trimming cost V 6 bases and J 7 bases; bases outside gene matches: 12. The CDR3 runs to 14 residues. CDR1 is MNHNY and CDR2 is SVGAGI in the germline V gene (reference sequence). CDR3 in DNA: TGTGCCAGCAGAGGGACAGCCACCTCGAGGGAGCAGTACTTC. Encoded protein: CASRGTATSREQYF.

There are a few counts of this clone. The genes are TRBV10-3 and TRBJ2-7, with 7 bases that match TRBD2. The CDR3 consists of 15 residues. Germline V CDR1 and CDR2: ENHRY, SYGVKD. Germline trimming cut 4 bases from V and 0 bases from J; bases unmatched to any gene: 6. CDR3 DNA: TGTGCCATCAGTGGGGAAAGGACTAGCTCCTACGAGCAGTACTTC. Its translation is CAISGERTSSYEQYF.

This rearrangement joins TRBV7-8 to TRBJ1-4; a possible D gene is TRBD1 (6 bases). Trimming left V 5 bases short and J 2 bases short, with 12 bases between. CDR3 size: 15 residues. CDR1 SGHVS and CDR2 FQNEAQ come from the germline V gene. The CDR3 DNA reads as TGTGCCAGCAGCCTCCGGGACACCACTAATGAAAAACTGTTTTTT. Translation: CASSLRDTTNEKLFF. Complete variable domain (other parts from reference TRBV7-8 and TRBJ1-4): GAGVSQSPRYKVAKRGQDVALRCDPISGHVSLFWYQQALGQGPEFLTYFQNEAQLDKSGLPSDRFFAERPEGSVSTLKIQRTQQEDSAVYLCASSLRDTTNEKLFFGSGTQLSVL.

The chain has TRBV2 and TRBJ2-1; D perhaps matches TRBD2 (7 bases). The CDR3 is made up of 12 amino acids. V was clipped by 4 bases and J by 8 bases, with 9 bases between them. Germline CDR1 SNHLY, CDR2 FYNNEI. The CDR3 DNA is TGTGCCAGCAGTGGGGGGGGCGATGAGCAGTTCTTC. Amino acids: CASSGGGDEQFF.

This clone was observed many times. The rearrangement joins TRBV5-1 to TRBJ2-3; the match to TRBD1 covers 7 bases. The germline gives CDR1 SGHRS, CDR2 YFSETQ. With V trimmed by 3 bases and J by 5 bases, 6 bases remained unmatched. This CDR3 comprises 14 residues. The CDR3 protein is CASSSPRTGDTQYF. CDR3 sequence (DNA): TGCGCCAGCAGCTCCCCTCGGACAGGAGATACGCAGTATTTT. Full variable domain (outside the CDR3, taken from reference TRBV5-1 and TRBJ2-3): KAGVTQTPRYLIKTRGQQVTLSCSPISGHRSVSWYQQTPGQGLQFLFEYFSETQRNKGNFPGRFSGRQFSNSRSEMNVSTLELGDSALYLCASSSPRTGDTQYFGPGTRLTVL.

This clone was counted between two and nine times. The chain links TRBV27 to TRBJ1-2; weak D call: TRBD1 (6 bases). CDR1 and CDR2 from the germline V gene are MNHEY and SMNVEV (reference sequence). The ends were cut back, 9 bases at V and 3 bases at J, with 20 bases in the middle. CDR3 length: 15 amino acids. As DNA, the CDR3 is TGTGCCAGTACGACTACGGGGGGCAAGGACTATGGCTACACCTTC. The encoded protein is CASTTTGGKDYGYTF.

The count of this clone is one. The genes are TRBV6-1 and TRBJ1-1, with D possibly TRBD1 on 6 matching bases. The germline CDR1 and CDR2 sequences are MNHNS and SASEGT. This CDR3 has 13 amino acids. Trimming removed 2 bases at V and 10 bases at J, with 14 bases between. The DNA of the CDR3 is TGTGCCAGCAGTGAACGGGGGGCTGGGGGAGCTTTCTTT. Translated, it gives CASSERGAGGAFF.